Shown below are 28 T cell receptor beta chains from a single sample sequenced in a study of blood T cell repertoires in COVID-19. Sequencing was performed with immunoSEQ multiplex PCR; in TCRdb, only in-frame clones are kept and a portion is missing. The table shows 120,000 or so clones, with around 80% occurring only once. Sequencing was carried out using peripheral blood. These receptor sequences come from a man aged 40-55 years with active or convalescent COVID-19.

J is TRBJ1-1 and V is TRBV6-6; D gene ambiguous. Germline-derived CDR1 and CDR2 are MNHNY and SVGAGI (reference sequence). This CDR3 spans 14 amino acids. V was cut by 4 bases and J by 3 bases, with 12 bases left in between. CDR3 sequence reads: CASSSPAGHTEAFF. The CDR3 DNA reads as TGTGCCAGCAGTTCCCCCGCAGGTCACACTGAAGCTTTCTTT.

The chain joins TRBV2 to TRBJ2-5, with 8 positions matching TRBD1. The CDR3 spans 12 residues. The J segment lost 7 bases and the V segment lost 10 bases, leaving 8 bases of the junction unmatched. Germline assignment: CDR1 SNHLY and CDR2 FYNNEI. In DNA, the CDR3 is TGTGCCACCCGGTGGGGGACAGGGACCCAGTACTTC. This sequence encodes CATRWGTGTQYF.

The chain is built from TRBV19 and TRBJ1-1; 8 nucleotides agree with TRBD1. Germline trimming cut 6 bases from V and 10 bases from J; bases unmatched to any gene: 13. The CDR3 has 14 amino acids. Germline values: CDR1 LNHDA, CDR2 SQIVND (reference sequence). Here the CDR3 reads CASRDRDLSQAAFF. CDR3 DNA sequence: TGTGCCAGTAGGGACAGGGATCTTTCCCAGGCAGCTTTCTTT.

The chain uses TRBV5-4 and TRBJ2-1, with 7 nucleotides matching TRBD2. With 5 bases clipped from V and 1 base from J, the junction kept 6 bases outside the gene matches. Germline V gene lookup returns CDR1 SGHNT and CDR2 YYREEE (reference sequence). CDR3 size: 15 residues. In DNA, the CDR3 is TGTGCCAGCAGAGGTCGGGAGGTGTCCTACAATGAGCAGTTCTTC. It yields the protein CASRGREVSYNEQFF.

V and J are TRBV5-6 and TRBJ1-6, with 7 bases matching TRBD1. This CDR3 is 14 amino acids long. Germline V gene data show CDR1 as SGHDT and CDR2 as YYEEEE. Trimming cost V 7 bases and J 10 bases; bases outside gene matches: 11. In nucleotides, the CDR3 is TGTGCCAGCGGACCCCAGGGGGAGAGGTCACCCCTCCACTTT. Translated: CASGPQGERSPLHF.

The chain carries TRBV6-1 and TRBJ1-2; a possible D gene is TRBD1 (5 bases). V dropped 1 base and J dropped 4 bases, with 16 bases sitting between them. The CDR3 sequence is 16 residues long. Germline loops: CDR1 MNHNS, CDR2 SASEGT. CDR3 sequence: CASSEVVQGGSYGYTF. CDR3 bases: TGTGCCAGCAGTGAAGTGGTGCAGGGAGGCTCCTATGGCTACACCTTC.

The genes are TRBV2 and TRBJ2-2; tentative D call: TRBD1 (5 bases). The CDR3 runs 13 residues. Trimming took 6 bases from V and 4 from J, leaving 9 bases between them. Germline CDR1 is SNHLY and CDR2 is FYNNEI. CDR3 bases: TGTGCCAGCAGCTCAGGGCTCACCGGGGAGCTGTTTTTT. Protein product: CASSSGLTGELFF.

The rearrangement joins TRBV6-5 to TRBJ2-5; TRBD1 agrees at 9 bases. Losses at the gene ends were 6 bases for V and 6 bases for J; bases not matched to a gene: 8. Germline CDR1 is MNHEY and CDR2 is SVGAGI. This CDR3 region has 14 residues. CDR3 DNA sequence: TGTGCCAGCAGCCCCCGGGACAGGGAAAAGACCCAGTACTTC. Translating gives CASSPRDREKTQYF.

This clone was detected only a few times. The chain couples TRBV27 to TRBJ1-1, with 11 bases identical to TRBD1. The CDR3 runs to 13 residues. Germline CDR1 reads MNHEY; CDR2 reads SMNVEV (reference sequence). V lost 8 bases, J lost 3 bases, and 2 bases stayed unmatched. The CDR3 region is CASGDRGYTEAFF. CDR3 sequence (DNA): TGTGCCAGCGGGGACAGGGGGTACACTGAAGCTTTCTTT.

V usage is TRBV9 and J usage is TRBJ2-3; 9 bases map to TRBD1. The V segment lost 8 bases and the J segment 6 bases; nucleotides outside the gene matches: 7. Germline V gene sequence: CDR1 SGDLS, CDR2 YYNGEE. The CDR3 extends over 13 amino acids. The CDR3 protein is CASGTGPMDTQYF. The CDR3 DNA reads TGTGCCAGTGGGACAGGGCCCATGGATACGCAGTATTTT. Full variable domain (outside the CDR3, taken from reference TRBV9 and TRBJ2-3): DSGVTQTPKHLITATGQRVTLRCSPRSGDLSVYWYQQSLDQGLQFLIQYYNGEERAKGNILERFSAQQFPDLHSELNLSSLELGDSALYFCASGTGPMDTQYFGPGTRLTVL.

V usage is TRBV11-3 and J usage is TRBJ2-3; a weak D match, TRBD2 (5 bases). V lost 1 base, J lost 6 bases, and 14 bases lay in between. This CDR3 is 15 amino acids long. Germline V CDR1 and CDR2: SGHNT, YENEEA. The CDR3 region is CASSLGSQVADTQYF. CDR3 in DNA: TGTGCCAGCAGCTTAGGTTCACAAGTAGCGGATACGCAGTATTTT.

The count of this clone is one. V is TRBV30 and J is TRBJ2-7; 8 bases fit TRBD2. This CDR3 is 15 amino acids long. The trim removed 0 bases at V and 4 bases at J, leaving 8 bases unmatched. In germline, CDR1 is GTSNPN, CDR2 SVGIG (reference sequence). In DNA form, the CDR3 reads TGTGCCTGGAGTGTACGAGCGGGAGTAGTGTACGAGCAGTACTTC. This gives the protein CAWSVRAGVVYEQYF.

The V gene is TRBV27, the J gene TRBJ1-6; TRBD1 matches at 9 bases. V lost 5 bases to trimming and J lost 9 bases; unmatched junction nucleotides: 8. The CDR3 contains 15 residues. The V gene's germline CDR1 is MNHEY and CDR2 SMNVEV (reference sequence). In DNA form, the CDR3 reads TGTGCCAGCAGTCCCGGGACAGGGAGAGGTTCACCCCTCCACTTT. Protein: CASSPGTGRGSPLHF.

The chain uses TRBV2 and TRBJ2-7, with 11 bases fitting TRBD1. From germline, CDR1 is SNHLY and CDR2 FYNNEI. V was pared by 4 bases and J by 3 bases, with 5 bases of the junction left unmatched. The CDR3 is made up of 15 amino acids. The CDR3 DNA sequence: TGTGCCAGCAGTGGGGGGACAGGGGGAGGCTACGAGCAGTACTTC. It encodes CASSGGTGGGYEQYF.

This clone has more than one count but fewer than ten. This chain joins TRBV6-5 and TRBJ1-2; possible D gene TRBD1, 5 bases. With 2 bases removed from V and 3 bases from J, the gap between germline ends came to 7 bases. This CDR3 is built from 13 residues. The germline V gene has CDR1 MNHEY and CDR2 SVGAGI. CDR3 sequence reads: CASSYGADYGYTF. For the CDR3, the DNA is TGTGCCAGCAGTTACGGGGCGGACTATGGCTACACCTTC.

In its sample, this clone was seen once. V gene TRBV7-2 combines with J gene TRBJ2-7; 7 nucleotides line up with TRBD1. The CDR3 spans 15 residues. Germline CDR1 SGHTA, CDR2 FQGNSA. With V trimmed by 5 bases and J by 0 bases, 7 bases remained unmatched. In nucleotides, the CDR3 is TGTGCCAGCAGCATTAGACAGGGTCTCTCCTACGAGCAGTACTTC. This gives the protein CASSIRQGLSYEQYF.

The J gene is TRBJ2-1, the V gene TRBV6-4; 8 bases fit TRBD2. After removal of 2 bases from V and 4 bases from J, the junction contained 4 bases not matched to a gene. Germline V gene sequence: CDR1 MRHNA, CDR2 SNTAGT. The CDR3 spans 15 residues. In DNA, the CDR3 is TGTGCCAGCAGTGACGTCCAGCGGGGGTACAATGAGCAGTTCTTC. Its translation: CASSDVQRGYNEQFF.

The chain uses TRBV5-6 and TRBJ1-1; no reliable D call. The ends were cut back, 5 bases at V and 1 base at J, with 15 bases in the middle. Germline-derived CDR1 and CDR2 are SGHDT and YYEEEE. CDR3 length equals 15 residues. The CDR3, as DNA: TGTGCCAGCAGTAACGAAGTTCTGCGGAACACTGAAGCTTTCTTT. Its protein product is CASSNEVLRNTEAFF.

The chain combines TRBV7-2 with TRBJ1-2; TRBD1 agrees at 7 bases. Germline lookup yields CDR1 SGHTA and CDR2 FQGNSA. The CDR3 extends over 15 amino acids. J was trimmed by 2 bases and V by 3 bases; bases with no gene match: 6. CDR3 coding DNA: TGTGCCAGCAGCTTTACAGGGGTTTTCAACTATGGCTACACCTTC. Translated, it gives CASSFTGVFNYGYTF.

CDR3 sequence reads: CASSQKGQRGNQPQHF. The CDR3 region has the DNA TGTGCCAGCAGCCAAAAGGGACAGAGGGGGAATCAGCCCCAGCATTTT. The chain uses TRBV27 and TRBJ1-5; 7 bases agree with TRBD1. Trimming at V came to 6 bases and at J to 4 bases, leaving 12 bases not matched to a gene. CDR1 is MNHEY, CDR2 SMNVEV, per germline (reference sequence). This CDR3 is 16 amino acids long.

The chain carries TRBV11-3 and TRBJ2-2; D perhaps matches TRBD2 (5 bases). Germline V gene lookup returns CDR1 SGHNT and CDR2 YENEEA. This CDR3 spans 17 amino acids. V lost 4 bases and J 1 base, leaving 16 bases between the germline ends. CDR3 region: CASSSSWSGKNTGELFF. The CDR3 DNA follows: TGTGCCAGCAGCTCCAGCTGGAGCGGAAAGAACACCGGGGAGCTGTTTTTT.

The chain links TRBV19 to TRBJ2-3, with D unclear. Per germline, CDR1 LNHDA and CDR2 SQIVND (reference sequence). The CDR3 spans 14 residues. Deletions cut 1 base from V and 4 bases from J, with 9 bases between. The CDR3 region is CASSIGPEPDTQYF. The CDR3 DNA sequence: TGTGCCAGTAGTATAGGCCCTGAGCCAGATACGCAGTATTTT.

The CDR3 sequence: CASSAPNRGPTLTLHF. CDR3 nucleotides: TGTGCCAGCAGCGCCCCCAACAGGGGGCCTACCCTAACCCTCCACTTT. The rearrangement uses TRBV7-2 and TRBJ1-6, with 9 nucleotides matching TRBD1. V dropped 5 bases and J dropped 14; count of bases not matched to a gene: 16. The germline V gene has CDR1 SGHTA and CDR2 FQGNSA. The CDR3 extends over 16 amino acids.

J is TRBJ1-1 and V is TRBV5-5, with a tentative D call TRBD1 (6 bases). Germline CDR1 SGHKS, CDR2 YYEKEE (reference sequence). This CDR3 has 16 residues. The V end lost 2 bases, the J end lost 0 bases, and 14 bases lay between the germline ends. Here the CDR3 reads CASSFIRDTLNTEAFF. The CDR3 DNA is TGTGCCAGCAGCTTCATCCGGGACACGCTGAACACTGAAGCTTTCTTT.

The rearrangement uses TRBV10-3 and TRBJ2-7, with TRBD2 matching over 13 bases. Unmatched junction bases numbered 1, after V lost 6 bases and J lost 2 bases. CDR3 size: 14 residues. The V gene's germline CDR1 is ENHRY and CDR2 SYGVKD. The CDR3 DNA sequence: TGTGCCATCAGACTAGCGGGAGGGCCCTACGAGCAGTACTTC. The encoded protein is CAIRLAGGPYEQYF.

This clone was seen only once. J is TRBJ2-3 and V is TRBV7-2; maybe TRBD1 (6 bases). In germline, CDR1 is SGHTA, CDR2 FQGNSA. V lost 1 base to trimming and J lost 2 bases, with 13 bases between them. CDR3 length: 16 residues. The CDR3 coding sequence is TGTGCCAGCAGCTTAGTTGGGGGCCGACTCACAGATACGCAGTATTTT. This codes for CASSLVGGRLTDTQYF.

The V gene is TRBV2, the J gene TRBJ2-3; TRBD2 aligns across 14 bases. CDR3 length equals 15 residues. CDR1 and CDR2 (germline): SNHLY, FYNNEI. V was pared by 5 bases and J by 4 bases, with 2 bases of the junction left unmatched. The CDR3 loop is CASSRLAGGADTQYF. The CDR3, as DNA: TGTGCCAGCAGTAGACTAGCGGGAGGGGCAGATACGCAGTATTTT.

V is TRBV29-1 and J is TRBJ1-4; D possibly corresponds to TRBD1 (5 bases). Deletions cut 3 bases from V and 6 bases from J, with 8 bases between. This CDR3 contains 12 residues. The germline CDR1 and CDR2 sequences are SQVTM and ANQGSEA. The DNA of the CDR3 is TGCAGCGTTGAGACAGACGATGAAAAACTGTTTTTT. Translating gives CSVETDDEKLFF.